This TCR beta chain derives from a study of T cells of healthy individuals. This clonotype was seen a handful of times. TCRdb independently ran MiXCR on the 5' RACE reads; one entry per CDR3 protein. This table has 100,000 or so distinct CDR3 sequences, roughly 18% appearing once. The germline V gene encodes CDR1 KGHSH and CDR2 LQKENI. The CDR3 is made up of 11 amino acids. V dropped 8 bases and J dropped 8; count of bases not matched to a gene: 1. The TCR originated in a human donor in good health. The V and J genes are TRBV18 and TRBJ2-1; 9 nucleotides match TRBD1. Here the CDR3 DNA reads TGTGCCAGCAGGGACAGGGATGAGCAGTTCTTC. Protein: CASRDRDEQFF. Supplemented by reference TRBV18 and TRBJ2-1, the full variable domain reads NAGVMQNPRHLVRRRGQEARLRCSPMKGHSHVYWYRQLPEEGLKFMVYLQKENIIDESGMPKERFSAEFPKEGPSILRIQQVVRGDSAAYFCASRDRDEQFFGPGTRLTVL.